These 11 T cell receptor beta chains were all obtained from the same sample, sequenced in a study of shared clonotypes between healthy human individuals. Profiled with immunoSEQ multiplex PCR; TCRdb holds only in-frame clones, not every one. This sample has approximately 2.5 million clones; 80% to 95% occur once, and the top ten carry around 0.4%. The sample comprised naive CD4+ T cells from PBMCs. The subset here: CD45RA+ positively selected. The receptors come from a man in his late teens or twenties in good health. Some clones in this sample may be carry-over from other donors' samples.

The chain carries TRBV11-3 and TRBJ1-2; D unresolved. V was trimmed by 1 base and J by 0 bases, leaving 9 bases between them. Germline CDR1 SGHNT, CDR2 YENEEA. The CDR3 totals 15 residues. CDR3 amino acids: CASSLVWSSNYGYTF. CDR3 sequence (DNA): TGTGCCAGCAGCTTAGTCTGGAGTTCTAACTATGGCTACACCTTC.

The V call is TRBV7-2, the J call TRBJ2-5; D is undetermined. Germline V gene data show CDR1 as SGHTA and CDR2 as FQGNSA. This CDR3 spans 12 amino acids. V gave up 1 base and J gave up 3 bases, with 3 bases separating them. CDR3 amino acids: CASSLDKETQYF. CDR3 sequence (DNA): TGTGCCAGCAGCTTAGATAAAGAGACCCAGTACTTC.

The rearrangement uses TRBV7-3 and TRBJ2-5; tentatively, D is TRBD2 (5 bases). The ends were cut back, 2 bases at V and 2 bases at J, with 12 bases in the middle. This CDR3 has 15 residues. The germline CDR1 and CDR2 sequences are SGHTA and FQGTGA. The CDR3 sequence is CASSLLGRGQETQYF. The CDR3 region has the DNA TGTGCCAGCAGCTTACTGGGTCGGGGACAAGAGACCCAGTACTTC.

This clone was counted only a few times. The gene calls are TRBV7-8 and TRBJ2-3; D is unclear. V lost 1 base and J 4 bases, leaving 6 bases between the germline ends. The germline CDR1 and CDR2 sequences are SGHVS and FQNEAQ. This CDR3 has 13 amino acids. CDR3 nucleotides: TGTGCCAGCAGCTTAGATATTGCAGATACGCAGTATTTT. It translates to CASSLDIADTQYF. Full variable domain (rest looked up from reference TRBV7-8 and TRBJ2-3): GAGVSQSPRYKVAKRGQDVALRCDPISGHVSLFWYQQALGQGPEFLTYFQNEAQLDKSGLPSDRFFAERPEGSVSTLKIQRTQQEDSAVYLCASSLDIADTQYFGPGTRLTVL.

This clone came up a few times. Other nucleotide sequences from this sample produce the same CDR3. The chain combines TRBV2 with TRBJ2-2; D unresolved. The length of the CDR3 is 11 residues. The ends were cut back, 8 bases at V and 4 bases at J, with 5 bases in the middle. Germline values: CDR1 SNHLY, CDR2 FYNNEI. CDR3: CASLLTGELFF. In DNA form, the CDR3 reads TGTGCCAGCCTTCTCACCGGGGAGCTGTTTTTT.

The gene calls are TRBV25-1 and TRBJ2-7, with 9 bases that match TRBD2. Germline assignment: CDR1 MGHDK and CDR2 SYGVNS. The V gene end was trimmed by 1 base and the J gene end by 2 bases; junction bases not matched to a gene: 3. There are 15 residues in the CDR3. CDR3 coding DNA: TGTGCCAGCAGTGAATCTCAGCGGGAGGCCTACGAGCAGTACTTC. Its protein is CASSESQREAYEQYF.

The V gene is TRBV9, the J gene TRBJ1-2, with D possibly being TRBD1 (5 bases). The CDR3 sequence is 13 residues long. Trimming shortened V by 3 bases and J by 8 bases, and 14 bases separated the two germline ends. CDR1 and CDR2 from the germline V gene are SGDLS and YYNGEE. This chain's CDR3 is CASSAARDAGYTF. The CDR3 nucleotides are TGTGCCAGCAGCGCGGCGCGGGACGCGGGCTACACCTTC.

The rearrangement links TRBV28 to TRBJ2-1, with 9 bases that match TRBD1. This CDR3 is 16 amino acids long. Trimming at V came to 6 bases and at J to 15 bases, leaving 21 bases not matched to a gene. Looked up from germline, CDR1 is MDHEN and CDR2 is SYDVKM. As DNA, the CDR3 is TGTGCCAGCAGCTTAACCTCCCACAAACAGGGGGCAGGGTGGTTCTTC. Amino acid sequence: CASSLTSHKQGAGWFF.

The V gene is TRBV27, the J gene TRBJ2-5, with TRBD2 identical over 14 bases. The V segment lost 5 bases and the J segment 5 bases; nucleotides outside the gene matches: 7. This CDR3 is 16 amino acids long. Germline V lookup: CDR1 MNHEY, CDR2 SMNVEV (reference sequence). The CDR3 nucleotides read TGTGCCAGCAGTGCCCTGGGACTAGCGGGAGCGGAGACCCAGTACTTC. This sequence encodes CASSALGLAGAETQYF.

This chain uses TRBV5-5 with TRBJ2-7; D uncertain. This CDR3 spans 17 amino acids. V lost 0 bases and J 2 bases, leaving 18 bases between the germline ends. Germline loops: CDR1 SGHKS, CDR2 YYEKEE (reference sequence). CDR3 bases: TGTGCCAGCAGCTTGGCCGGTTCGCCAAGTAGCACCTACGAGCAGTACTTC. Protein product: CASSLAGSPSSTYEQYF. Using reference TRBV5-5 and TRBJ2-7 for the parts outside the CDR3, the full variable domain is DAGVTQSPTHLIKTRGQQVTLRCSPISGHKSVSWYQQVLGQGPQFIFQYYEKEERGRGNFPDRFSARQFPNYSSELNVNALLLGDSALYLCASSLAGSPSSTYEQYFGPGTRLTVT.

Of note for this clone: Other DNA sequences within the sample encode an identical CDR3. The V and J genes are TRBV9 and TRBJ2-1; D uncertain. The CDR3 extends over 13 amino acids. CDR1 and CDR2 from the germline V gene are SGDLS and YYNGEE. V was pared by 2 bases and J by 2 bases, with 5 bases between. CDR3 in amino acids: CASSVGPYNEQFF. In DNA form, the CDR3 reads TGTGCCAGCAGCGTGGGCCCCTACAATGAGCAGTTCTTC.